Following are 22 T cell receptor beta chains from one sample sequenced in a study of blood T cell repertoires in COVID-19. The assay was immunoSEQ multiplex PCR, and TCRdb's table has in-frame clones only and misses some. Of about 300,000 clones in the sample, 70% to 90% are singletons; the top ten hold about 1.2%. The sequenced sample was peripheral blood. These TCRs come from an older man with acute or convalescent COVID-19.

The rearrangement uses TRBV20-1 and TRBJ2-1; tentatively, D is TRBD2 (5 bases). The germline V gene encodes CDR1 DFQATT and CDR2 SNEGSKA (reference sequence). V gave up 3 bases and J gave up 1 base, with 10 bases separating them. The CDR3 spans 14 residues. The chain's CDR3 is CSASGSTSYNEQFF. For the CDR3, the DNA is TGCAGTGCTAGTGGGAGCACGTCCTACAATGAGCAGTTCTTC.

The chain combines TRBV7-9 with TRBJ1-4; D remains unclear. The CDR3 spans 12 residues. Germline V gene lookup returns CDR1 SEHNR and CDR2 FQNEAQ (reference sequence). Trimming stripped 5 bases from V and 7 bases from J, with 8 bases between. CDR3 bases: TGTGCCAGCAGCCAGTATGGTGAAAAACTGTTTTTT. This codes for CASSQYGEKLFF.

The J gene is TRBJ2-2, the V gene TRBV18; D possibly corresponds to TRBD2 (5 bases). V lost 2 bases and J 5 bases, leaving 15 bases between the germline ends. CDR3 length: 16 amino acids. The germline CDR1 and CDR2 sequences are KGHSH and LQKENI. CDR3 region: CASSPVQRSRTGELFF. CDR3 sequence (DNA): TGTGCCAGCTCACCAGTCCAGCGGAGTCGGACCGGGGAGCTGTTTTTT.

The chain uses TRBV14 and TRBJ2-7; D uncertain. Trimming removed 2 bases at V and 5 bases at J, with 13 bases between. The CDR3 sequence is 14 residues long. The germline gives CDR1 SGHDN, CDR2 FVKESK. For the CDR3, the DNA is TGTGCCAGCAGCCAACTAGGCTTCATGGACGAGCAGTACTTC. This encodes CASSQLGFMDEQYF.

This clone was found once. This chain joins TRBV15 and TRBJ2-1; TRBD2 is a possible D gene (6 bases). Trimming removed 6 bases from V and 0 bases from J, with 15 bases in between. The germline gives CDR1 LNHNV, CDR2 YYDKDF (reference sequence). CDR3 size: 16 residues. The CDR3: CATRGIADPSYNEQFF. The CDR3 region has the DNA TGTGCCACCAGGGGTATAGCGGACCCCTCCTACAATGAGCAGTTCTTC.

V gene TRBV6-2 or TRBV6-3 combines with J gene TRBJ2-3; 14 bases are shared with TRBD2. In germline, CDR1 is MNHEY, CDR2 SVGEGT. V gave up 5 bases and J gave up 5 bases; unmatched junction bases: 12. The CDR3 runs to 18 residues. CDR3 nucleotides: TGTGCCAGCAGTCGTCTAAGACTAGCGGGGGGGCGAGGAGATACGCAGTATTTT. Its protein product is CASSRLRLAGGRGDTQYF.

The gene calls are TRBV29-1 and TRBJ2-7; D is unclear. V was trimmed by 6 bases and J by 0 bases, leaving 15 bases between them. The germline CDR1 and CDR2 sequences are SQVTM and ANQGSEA. CDR3 length equals 14 residues. The CDR3 bases are TGCAGCGTCGCTGGGCAGGCAGGCTCCTACGAGCAGTACTTC. The encoded protein is CSVAGQAGSYEQYF.

The chain carries TRBV6-2 or TRBV6-3 and TRBJ1-2, with D unresolved. Germline assignment: CDR1 MNHEY and CDR2 SVGEGT. The V end was cut by 1 base, the J end by 2 bases, with 14 bases between. The CDR3 runs to 16 residues. In DNA form, the CDR3 reads TGTGCCAGCAGTTACTTATCGGGAGGGAACAACTATGGCTACACCTTC. It codes for CASSYLSGGNNYGYTF.

The rearrangement links TRBV5-1 to TRBJ2-7, with TRBD1 as a possible D gene (6 bases). The V end lost 2 bases, the J end lost 6 bases, and 15 bases lay between the germline ends. Germline CDR1 and CDR2: SGHRS and YFSETQ. There are 14 residues in the CDR3. For the CDR3, the DNA is TGCGCCAGCAGCTTAAGTCAGGGGATCGTCGAGCAGTACTTC. Translation gives CASSLSQGIVEQYF.

The chain carries TRBV5-5 and TRBJ2-5, with D perhaps matching TRBD2 (5 bases). This CDR3 is built from 14 residues. The V and J ends lost 0 bases and 8 bases respectively, with 14 bases between them. Germline values: CDR1 SGHKS, CDR2 YYEKEE (reference sequence). The CDR3: CASSLGIPEATQYF. The DNA of the CDR3 is TGTGCCAGCAGCTTGGGGATCCCGGAGGCCACCCAGTACTTC.

The chain recombines TRBV5-1 with TRBJ2-7; the match to TRBD2 covers 7 bases. Germline CDR1 and CDR2: SGHRS and YFSETQ. The V and J ends lost 7 bases and 2 bases, in that order; junction bases with no gene match: 9. The CDR3 loop spans 14 amino acids. The CDR3 DNA reads TGCGCCAGCGCCCCTCAGCGGGGTACCTACGAGCAGTACTTC. Its protein is CASAPQRGTYEQYF.

The chain links TRBV3-1 (or the pseudogene TRBV3-2) to TRBJ2-2; no definite D call. Germline loops: CDR1 LGHDT, CDR2 YNNKEL (reference sequence). The CDR3 is made up of 15 amino acids. Between the trimmed V and J ends, which lost 3 bases and 1 base, there was a span of 9 bases. The CDR3 spells CASSQWQVNTGELFF. The DNA for the CDR3 is TGTGCCAGCAGCCAGTGGCAGGTGAACACCGGGGAGCTGTTTTTT.

In this sample, this clone turned up once. The genes are TRBV18 and TRBJ2-1; possibly TRBD1 for D (6 bases). The germline V and J ends were trimmed by 3 bases and 5 bases, with 8 bases remaining between them. The germline V gene has CDR1 KGHSH and CDR2 LQKENI. The CDR3 sequence is 13 residues long. The CDR3: CASSPGQNNEQFF. DNA of the CDR3: TGTGCCAGCTCACCTGGACAGAACAATGAGCAGTTCTTC.

The rearrangement links TRBV3-1 (or the pseudogene TRBV3-2) to TRBJ2-7; 9 positions match TRBD2. Trimming cost V 3 bases and J 5 bases; bases outside gene matches: 5. From germline, CDR1 is LGHDT and CDR2 YNNKEL (reference sequence). This CDR3 has 14 amino acids. CDR3 bases: TGTGCCAGCAGCCAGCGGGGGGGCAAGGACGAGCAGTACTTC. Its translation is CASSQRGGKDEQYF.

V usage is TRBV3-1 (or the pseudogene TRBV3-2) and J usage is TRBJ1-2, with D perhaps matching TRBD1 (6 bases). The V end lost 0 bases, the J end lost 8 bases, and 7 bases lay between the germline ends. The CDR3 is 12 residues long. Germline CDR1 LGHDT, CDR2 YNNKEL (reference sequence). CDR3 sequence: CASSQDRGGYTF. The CDR3 coding sequence is TGTGCCAGCAGCCAAGACAGGGGCGGCTACACCTTC.

This clone was picked up one time. The chain combines TRBV7-2 with TRBJ2-1; a possible D gene is TRBD1 (6 bases). V dropped 5 bases and J dropped 4 bases, with 12 bases sitting between them. CDR3 size: 14 residues. Germline V lookup: CDR1 SGHTA, CDR2 FQGNSA. The CDR3 is CASSPSRGYNEQFF. CDR3 in DNA: TGTGCCAGCAGCCCTTCTAGGGGGTACAATGAGCAGTTCTTC.

This clone is a singleton in its sample. This rearrangement joins TRBV5-1 to TRBJ1-3; maybe TRBD1 (5 bases). CDR1 is SGHRS, CDR2 YFSETQ, per germline. CDR3 length: 16 residues. Deletions cut 0 bases from V and 0 bases from J, with 10 bases between. DNA of the CDR3: TGCGCCAGCAGCTTGGGGGGCCGCAGCTCTGGAAACACCATATATTTT. Encoded protein: CASSLGGRSSGNTIYF.

A single count supports this clone. This chain connects TRBV4-1 to TRBJ2-3; TRBD2 aligns across 11 bases. The germline V gene has CDR1 MGHRA and CDR2 YSYEKL. The CDR3 totals 16 residues. V lost 1 base, J lost 4 bases, and 4 bases stayed unmatched. In DNA, the CDR3 is TGCGCCAGCAGCCAAGTTCTACTAGCGGGAGCAGATACGCAGTATTTT. As protein: CASSQVLLAGADTQYF.

Concerning this clone: The same CDR3 is also encoded by other DNA sequences in this sample. This chain joins TRBV6-2 or TRBV6-3 and TRBJ2-3, with TRBD2 matching 11 bases. Losses at the gene ends were 6 bases for V and 5 bases for J; bases not matched to a gene: 4. CDR3 size: 14 residues. Germline assignment: CDR1 MNHEY and CDR2 SVGEGT. The CDR3 reads CASSPGLAGDTQYF. The CDR3 DNA follows: TGTGCCAGCAGCCCCGGACTAGCGGGAGATACGCAGTATTTT.

The V gene is TRBV7-8, the J gene TRBJ1-2; TRBD1 agrees at 8 bases. The V gene's germline CDR1 is SGHVS and CDR2 FQNEAQ. CDR3 length: 15 amino acids. Germline trimming cut 1 base from V and 6 bases from J; bases unmatched to any gene: 7. For the CDR3, the DNA is TGTGCCAGCAGCTTAGGAGACAGGGGTTCCAATGGCTACACCTTC. It translates to CASSLGDRGSNGYTF.

CDR3 coding DNA: TGTGCCAGCAGTGTGGAGGGCCACGGTGGGACCCAGTACTTC. The encoded protein is CASSVEGHGGTQYF. The chain recombines TRBV2 with TRBJ2-5; weak D call: TRBD2 (6 bases). V was shortened by 4 bases and J by 7 bases, with 16 bases between the two germline ends. The CDR3 has 14 amino acids. Germline V CDR1 and CDR2: SNHLY, FYNNEI.

Written as DNA, the CDR3 is TGTGCCAGCAGCTTGGTATGGGCAGGGGCTCTAGGCGAGCAGTACTTC. This translates into CASSLVWAGALGEQYF. The V call is TRBV5-6, the J call TRBJ2-7; weak D call: TRBD1 (6 bases). V lost 0 bases and J 6 bases, leaving 19 bases between the germline ends. This CDR3 has 16 residues. Germline V gene sequence: CDR1 SGHDT, CDR2 YYEEEE.